This passage covers 9 T cell receptor beta chains from one sample sequenced in a study of cytomegalovirus exposure and HLA in healthy donors. Vbeta (60) and Jbeta (13) primers were used in the PCR. Assay used: immunoSEQ multiplex PCR; TCRdb lists only in-frame clones, some missing. In the table there are some 150,000 clones, about four fifths of which are singletons. The sequenced sample was PBMCs. The receptors stem from a man aged 45-65 years in good health and CMV-seropositive.

The chain combines TRBV18 with TRBJ1-2; 7 bases are shared with TRBD1. CDR1 and CDR2 from the germline V gene are KGHSH and LQKENI. The CDR3 spans 13 residues. V dropped 0 bases and J dropped 5; count of bases not matched to a gene: 0. The CDR3 DNA sequence: TGTGCCAGCTCACCACCGGGACAGTATGGCTACACCTTC. It specifies CASSPPGQYGYTF.

The J gene is TRBJ2-7, the V gene TRBV4-3; 7 positions agree with TRBD1. The CDR3 length is 17 residues. CDR1 is LGHNA, CDR2 YSLEER, per germline. Trimming took 0 bases from V and 3 from J; bases not matched to a gene: 11. The CDR3 nucleotides are TGCGCCAGCAGCCAAGATCTTAGGGGGCATCCGTACTACGAGCAGTACTTC. It codes for CASSQDLRGHPYYEQYF.

J is TRBJ1-6 and V is TRBV4-3; TRBD1 is a possible D gene (5 bases). The germline V gene has CDR1 LGHNA and CDR2 YSLEER. The CDR3 runs 15 residues. The germline V and J ends were trimmed by 1 base and 6 bases, with 10 bases remaining between them. The DNA of the CDR3 is TGCGCCAGCAGCCAAGTTGGGGCGACTAATTCACCCCTCCACTTT. Its translation: CASSQVGATNSPLHF.

The chain carries TRBV19 and TRBJ1-6; D gene unclear. The CDR3 sequence is 15 residues long. Trimming shortened V by 4 bases and J by 0 bases, and 7 bases separated the two germline ends. The germline V gene has CDR1 LNHDA and CDR2 SQIVND (reference sequence). Written as DNA, the CDR3 is TGTGCCAGTAGTACCGAGAGCTCCTATAATTCACCCCTCCACTTT. It specifies CASSTESSYNSPLHF.

J is TRBJ2-1 and V is TRBV5-6; D possibly corresponds to TRBD1 (5 bases). The CDR3 contains 15 residues. The V gene lost 1 base and the J gene lost 7 bases, with 15 bases spanning the gap. Looked up from germline, CDR1 is SGHDT and CDR2 is YYEEEE. This CDR3 reads CASSLFETVYNEQFF. In DNA form, the CDR3 reads TGTGCCAGCAGCTTGTTTGAGACAGTGTATAATGAGCAGTTCTTC.

V and J are TRBV14 and TRBJ2-5; D gene unclear. The V and J ends lost 0 bases and 7 bases respectively, with 15 bases between them. CDR1 is SGHDN, CDR2 FVKESK, per germline. The CDR3 runs to 15 residues. The CDR3 protein is CASSQDTLPPGTQYF. For the CDR3, the DNA is TGTGCCAGCAGCCAAGATACACTACCGCCCGGGACCCAGTACTTC.

The V and J genes are TRBV7-2 and TRBJ2-5; D is possibly TRBD1 (5 bases). This CDR3 has 13 residues. V lost 5 bases and J 9 bases, leaving 16 bases between the germline ends. CDR1 and CDR2 from the germline V gene are SGHTA and FQGNSA. In DNA form, the CDR3 reads TGTGCCAGCAGCACACAGGACCCCCAAGCCCAGTACTTC. This encodes CASSTQDPQAQYF.

V and J are TRBV5-4 and TRBJ1-2, with D possibly TRBD1 on 5 matching bases. V dropped 4 bases and J dropped 7 bases, with 20 bases sitting between them. This CDR3 comprises 15 residues. Germline V gives CDR1 SGHNT, CDR2 YYREEE (reference sequence). DNA for the CDR3: TGTGCCAGCAGCGACCAGGGCGGGGGAGCGGTTGGCTACACCTTC. Translating gives CASSDQGGGAVGYTF.

The genes are TRBV19 and TRBJ1-6; D remains ambiguous. V was cut by 3 bases and J by 10 bases, with 7 bases left in between. Germline values: CDR1 LNHDA, CDR2 SQIVND (reference sequence). The CDR3 totals 12 residues. The CDR3 nucleotides read TGTGCCAGTAGTATCGGGGAATCACCCCTCCACTTT. As protein: CASSIGESPLHF. The whole variable domain, remainder taken from reference TRBV19 and TRBJ1-6, is DGGITQSPKYLFRKEGQNVTLSCEQNLNHDAMYWYRQDPGQGLRLIYYSQIVNDFQKGDIAEGYSVSREKKESFPLTVTSAQKNPTAFYLCASSIGESPLHFGNGTRLTVT.